This T cell receptor beta chain is from a study of cytomegalovirus exposure and HLA in healthy donors. Researchers ran the PCR with 60 Vbeta and 13 Jbeta primers. Clones were read by immunoSEQ multiplex PCR, and TCRdb kept only the in-frame ones, dropping some. In the table there are around 200,000 clones, approximately 70% of which are singletons. CDR1 is MDHEN and CDR2 is SYDVKM in the germline V gene. This CDR3 region has 13 residues. Deletions cut 2 bases from V and 10 bases from J, with 12 bases between. This receptor was identified in a man aged 40-50 years in good health and CMV-seropositive. Sequencing was carried out using PBMCs. The chain uses TRBV28 and TRBJ2-1; perhaps TRBD1 as D (5 bases). CDR3 sequence reads: CASSLGALREQFF. The CDR3 region has the DNA TGTGCCAGCAGTTTAGGGGCGCTCCGAGAGCAGTTCTTC. Full variable domain (outside the CDR3, taken from reference TRBV28 and TRBJ2-1): DVKVTQSSRYLVKRTGEKVFLECVQDMDHENMFWYRQDPGLGLRLIYFSYDVKMKEKGDIPEGYSVSREKKERFSLILESASTNQTSMYLCASSLGALREQFFGPGTRLTVL.